This T cell receptor beta chain was recorded in a study of blood T cell repertoires in COVID-19. Study background: The United States, Italy and Spain supplied acute and convalescent COVID-19 samples. Nucleic acid was either cDNA or gDNA, and it came from T cells, B-cell-depleted T cells, or PBMCs.

Trimming left V 6 bases short and J 5 bases short, with 14 bases between. This CDR3 contains 14 residues. In germline, CDR1 is MNHEY, CDR2 SMNVEV (reference sequence). Profiled with immunoSEQ multiplex PCR; TCRdb holds only in-frame clones, not every one. This table holds around 200,000 clones, around 88% found once. The chain uses TRBV27 and TRBJ1-5, with a possible D match to TRBD1 (5 bases). The sample comprised peripheral blood. This clonotype originated in a man aged 45-65 years with active or convalescent COVID-19. This chain's CDR3 is CASSQDSPHQPQHF. CDR3 sequence (DNA): TGTGCCAGCAGCCAAGACAGCCCTCATCAGCCCCAGCATTTT.